Each of the 28 T cell receptor beta chains below was sequenced from the same sample in a study of blood T cell repertoires in COVID-19. Only in-frame clones appear in the TCRdb table, and some are missing; sequencing was by immunoSEQ multiplex PCR. The sample consists of fewer than 350,000 clones, about nine tenths of them appearing once. The sequenced sample consisted of PBMCs or T cells enriched from blood (not recorded which). Receptor source: a woman between 40 and 50 years old who had recovered from COVID-19.

The gene calls are TRBV4-2 and TRBJ1-2, with D perhaps TRBD1 (6 bases). Trimming stripped 0 bases from V and 3 bases from J, with 11 bases between. This CDR3 comprises 15 residues. CDR1 is LGHNA, CDR2 YNFKEQ, per germline. Here the CDR3 reads CASSQETGWYYGYTF. For the CDR3, the DNA is TGTGCCAGCAGCCAAGAAACAGGGTGGTACTATGGCTACACCTTC.

The V gene is TRBV3-1 (or the pseudogene TRBV3-2), the J gene TRBJ1-1; TRBD1 matches at 7 bases. Trimming at V came to 4 bases and at J to 1 base, leaving 9 bases not matched to a gene. This CDR3 region has 16 residues. The V gene's germline CDR1 is LGHDT and CDR2 YNNKEL (reference sequence). The CDR3 sequence: CASSPVLGQKNTEAFF. The CDR3 coding sequence is TGTGCCAGCAGCCCAGTTCTGGGACAGAAGAACACTGAAGCTTTCTTT.

CDR3 protein: CASSIGGQEGGYGYTF. CDR3 nucleotides: TGTGCCAGTAGTATAGGGGGACAGGAAGGCGGCTATGGCTACACCTTC. The V call is TRBV19, the J call TRBJ1-2, with 8 nucleotides matching TRBD1. Germline V gene lookup returns CDR1 LNHDA and CDR2 SQIVND (reference sequence). The CDR3 consists of 16 residues. V shed 1 base, J shed 4 bases, and the junction held 8 bases outside the gene matches.

The rearrangement uses TRBV6-5 and TRBJ1-2; 7 bases are shared with TRBD1. V was pared by 6 bases and J by 7 bases, with 8 bases of the junction left unmatched. The CDR3 length is 13 residues. Germline values: CDR1 MNHEY, CDR2 SVGAGI. The DNA of the CDR3 is TGTGCCAGCAGAGCGGACAGGACTACTGGCTACACCTTC. Its protein is CASRADRTTGYTF.

The chain has TRBV20-1 and TRBJ1-3; D is ambiguous. The ends were cut back, 7 bases at V and 0 bases at J, with 4 bases in the middle. This CDR3 has 11 residues. Germline CDR1 and CDR2: DFQATT and SNEGSKA (reference sequence). CDR3 amino acids: CSVRSGNTIYF. The CDR3 DNA reads as TGCAGTGTCCGCTCTGGAAACACCATATATTTT.

On this clone: Compared with germline, one end of the junction differs, possibly owing to a read error. The chain links TRBV7-7 to TRBJ2-3, with D uncertain. Germline V gives CDR1 SSHAT, CDR2 FNYEAQ (reference sequence). This CDR3 region has 14 residues. CDR3 protein: CASSLGPRTDTQYF. CDR3 coding DNA: TGTGCTAGCAGCTTAGGGCCGCGCACAGATACGCAGTATTTT.

The chain carries TRBV7-2 and TRBJ1-2, with TRBD1 matching over 7 bases. Germline trimming cut 7 bases from V and 4 bases from J; bases unmatched to any gene: 9. CDR3 size: 14 residues. Germline values: CDR1 SGHTA, CDR2 FQGNSA. The CDR3: CASMRDRFSYGYTF. As DNA, the CDR3 is TGTGCCAGCATGAGGGACAGATTTTCCTATGGCTACACCTTC.

The gene calls are TRBV5-1 and TRBJ2-7; 9 bases line up with TRBD2. Germline values: CDR1 SGHRS, CDR2 YFSETQ. CDR3 size: 17 residues. V shed 2 bases and J 5 bases; nucleotides not matched to a gene: 14. The CDR3 reads CASSLGLAGGIYDEQYF. CDR3 nucleotide sequence: TGCGCCAGCAGCTTAGGGTTGGCGGGAGGGATTTACGACGAGCAGTACTTC.

This clone has only a few counts. CDR3 DNA: TGTGCCAGCAGCCGAGGACTAGCGGGGGCAGATACGCAGTATTTT. It codes for CASSRGLAGADTQYF. The J gene is TRBJ2-3, the V gene TRBV7-3, with 13 nucleotides matching TRBD2. V was clipped by 5 bases and J by 4 bases; unmatched bases: 3. Germline CDR1 SGHTA, CDR2 FQGTGA. CDR3 length equals 15 residues.

The V and J genes are TRBV10-3 and TRBJ1-2; 7 bases are shared with TRBD1. Losses at the gene ends were 8 bases for V and 0 bases for J; bases not matched to a gene: 15. This CDR3 is 17 amino acids long. Per the germline V gene, CDR1 is ENHRY and CDR2 is SYGVKD. The CDR3 bases are TGTGCCATCTGGTCAGGGGGACAGCCATCCACTAACTATGGCTACACCTTC. Protein: CAIWSGGQPSTNYGYTF.

V usage is TRBV10-1 and J usage is TRBJ2-6, with no clear D. CDR1 WNHNN and CDR2 SYGVQD come from the germline V gene (reference sequence). The V gene lost 6 bases and the J gene lost 0 bases, with 6 bases spanning the gap. CDR3 size: 14 residues. CDR3 DNA sequence: TGCGCCAGCAGCCAGAACTCTGGGGCCAACGTCCTGACTTTC. It specifies CASSQNSGANVLTF.

This chain uses TRBV5-1 with TRBJ2-5; 9 bases align to TRBD2. Germline V gene sequence: CDR1 SGHRS, CDR2 YFSETQ. The trim removed 3 bases at V and 4 bases at J, leaving 7 bases unmatched. This CDR3 is 15 amino acids long. The CDR3 region has the DNA TGCGCCAGCAGCTCGCGGGGGGGCCGGCCAGAGACCCAGTACTTC. Protein: CASSSRGGRPETQYF.

This chain joins TRBV9 and TRBJ2-1; TRBD2 agrees at 8 bases. CDR3 length: 15 amino acids. Germline V gene lookup returns CDR1 SGDLS and CDR2 YYNGEE. With V trimmed by 4 bases and J by 8 bases, 11 bases remained unmatched. DNA of the CDR3: TGTGCCAGCAGCTCCTGGACTAGCATGAACTATGAGCAGTTCTTC. Encoded protein: CASSSWTSMNYEQFF. The full variable domain, completed using reference TRBV9 and TRBJ2-1, is DSGVTQTPKHLITATGQRVTLRCSPRSGDLSVYWYQQSLDQGLQFLIQYYNGEERAKGNILERFSAQQFPDLHSELNLSSLELGDSALYFCASSSWTSMNYEQFFGPGTRLTVL.

CDR3 protein: CASSPDRVSPLHF. As DNA, the CDR3 is TGCGCCAGCAGCCCCGACAGAGTTTCACCCCTCCACTTT. V usage is TRBV5-1 and J usage is TRBJ1-6; possibly TRBD1 for D (5 bases). This CDR3 has 13 amino acids. Germline CDR1 is SGHRS and CDR2 is YFSETQ. The V end was cut by 4 bases, the J end by 9 bases, with 11 bases between.

This chain connects TRBV27 to TRBJ1-1, with 8 bases matching TRBD1. The CDR3 is 15 amino acids. From germline, CDR1 is MNHEY and CDR2 SMNVEV (reference sequence). The J segment lost 3 bases and the V segment lost 4 bases, leaving 7 bases of the junction unmatched. The CDR3 loop is CASSSRTGFDTEAFF. The CDR3 nucleotides are TGTGCCAGCAGTTCCCGGACAGGGTTTGACACTGAAGCTTTCTTT.

This clone has a single count. The chain carries TRBV10-3 and TRBJ1-5; a weak D match, TRBD1 (6 bases). CDR3 length equals 15 residues. From germline, CDR1 is ENHRY and CDR2 SYGVKD. Trimming removed 6 bases from V and 0 bases from J, with 12 bases in between. The CDR3 here is CAIRGEGDSNQPQHF. DNA of the CDR3: TGTGCCATCAGAGGAGAGGGGGATAGCAATCAGCCCCAGCATTTT.

CDR3 DNA: TGTGCCAGCAGCCCGACCGGACAGGGAGAAGCCGAGCAGTACTTC. Its protein is CASSPTGQGEAEQYF. J is TRBJ2-7 and V is TRBV7-9, with 8 positions matching TRBD1. The CDR3 runs 15 residues. The germline gives CDR1 SEHNR, CDR2 FQNEAQ (reference sequence). V gave up 5 bases and J gave up 6 bases; unmatched junction bases: 12.

The V and J genes are TRBV29-1 and TRBJ1-2, with 11 positions matching TRBD1. The CDR3 contains 15 residues. V lost 6 bases to trimming and J lost 4 bases; unmatched junction nucleotides: 10. Germline assignment: CDR1 SQVTM and CDR2 ANQGSEA. CDR3 nucleotides: TGCAGCGTCCACAGCCGGGACAGGGGGAGCTATGGCTACACCTTC. It encodes CSVHSRDRGSYGYTF.

The chain employs TRBV30 and TRBJ1-5, with 7 bases lining up with TRBD1. The CDR3 runs 17 residues. CDR1 GTSNPN and CDR2 SVGIG come from the germline V gene (reference sequence). Unmatched junction bases numbered 14, after V lost 1 base and J lost 5 bases. Here the CDR3 DNA reads TGTGCCTGGAGTGGACAGGTTGGGCAGGGGGGTCATCAGCCCCAGCATTTT. This encodes CAWSGQVGQGGHQPQHF.

The chain combines TRBV7-6 with TRBJ2-5; 8 bases align to TRBD2. CDR1 and CDR2 from the germline V gene are SGHVS and FNYEAQ. The V segment lost 4 bases and the J segment 5 bases; nucleotides outside the gene matches: 9. The length of the CDR3 is 15 residues. The CDR3 protein is CASSWGSGSGETQYF. CDR3 sequence (DNA): TGTGCCAGCAGCTGGGGGAGCGGGAGCGGGGAGACCCAGTACTTC.

The V and J genes are TRBV18 and TRBJ2-1; TRBD2 is a possible D gene (7 bases). There are 16 residues in the CDR3. The ends were cut back, 3 bases at V and 8 bases at J, with 20 bases in the middle. Per the germline V gene, CDR1 is KGHSH and CDR2 is LQKENI. CDR3 DNA sequence: TGTGCCAGCTCACCCTTCTCCGCGGGAGCAGGGGATGAGCAGTTCTTC. Translating gives CASSPFSAGAGDEQFF.

The chain links TRBV2 to TRBJ1-2; D possibly corresponds to TRBD1 (5 bases). In germline, CDR1 is SNHLY, CDR2 FYNNEI. This CDR3 has 13 amino acids. V was pared by 4 bases and J by 10 bases, with 16 bases between. The CDR3 DNA follows: TGTGCCAGCAGTGTTTTCTCGTCGGGGGACTACACCTTC. This sequence encodes CASSVFSSGDYTF.

The chain joins TRBV19 to TRBJ2-2; TRBD2 matches 14 bases. This CDR3 region has 15 residues. The V gene's germline CDR1 is LNHDA and CDR2 SQIVND (reference sequence). V shed 5 bases and J 6 bases; nucleotides not matched to a gene: 2. The CDR3 spells CASSGTSGSAGELFF. DNA of the CDR3: TGTGCCAGTAGTGGGACTAGCGGGAGTGCCGGGGAGCTGTTTTTT.

The CDR3 DNA reads TGTGCCAGCTCACCACGTCCAGCGCCCGGGGAGCTGTTTTTT. Translated: CASSPRPAPGELFF. This sequence joins TRBV18 and TRBJ2-2; D remains ambiguous. The germline V gene has CDR1 KGHSH and CDR2 LQKENI. CDR3 size: 14 residues. The V gene lost 1 base and the J gene lost 6 bases, with 9 bases spanning the gap.

This clone was observed once. The chain is built from TRBV7-9 and TRBJ1-6, with TRBD1 as a possible D gene (6 bases). CDR1 is SEHNR and CDR2 is FQNEAQ in the germline V gene (reference sequence). V lost 3 bases to trimming and J lost 5 bases, with 17 bases between them. The CDR3 totals 17 residues. The CDR3 here is CASSFRFNWTDNSPLHF. The CDR3 DNA reads TGTGCCAGCAGCTTTCGGTTTAATTGGACAGATAATTCACCCCTCCACTTT.

The chain joins TRBV10-3 to TRBJ2-1; D possibly corresponds to TRBD2 (6 bases). CDR1 is ENHRY, CDR2 SYGVKD, per germline. The V end was cut by 0 bases, the J end by 8 bases, with 23 bases between. The CDR3 consists of 18 residues. For the CDR3, the DNA is TGTGCCATCAGTGAGTCGAAGGGTCGGGGGACCCTGAGGGATGAGCAGTTCTTC. Its protein product is CAISESKGRGTLRDEQFF.

In DNA, the CDR3 is TGTGCCAGCAGTGGGACGGGGAACTATGGCTACACCTTC. Amino acids: CASSGTGNYGYTF. V gene TRBV6-1 combines with J gene TRBJ1-2; the D is unclear. The CDR3 totals 13 residues. Germline V gene sequence: CDR1 MNHNS, CDR2 SASEGT. Trimming stripped 4 bases from V and 2 bases from J, with 8 bases between.

V usage is TRBV27 and J usage is TRBJ1-2; no clear D gene. V was shortened by 5 bases and J by 4 bases, with 11 bases between the two germline ends. This CDR3 contains 13 residues. Looked up from germline, CDR1 is MNHEY and CDR2 is SMNVEV (reference sequence). The CDR3 sequence is CASSPRGIYGYTF. In DNA, the CDR3 is TGTGCCAGCAGTCCGCGGGGAATCTATGGCTACACCTTC.